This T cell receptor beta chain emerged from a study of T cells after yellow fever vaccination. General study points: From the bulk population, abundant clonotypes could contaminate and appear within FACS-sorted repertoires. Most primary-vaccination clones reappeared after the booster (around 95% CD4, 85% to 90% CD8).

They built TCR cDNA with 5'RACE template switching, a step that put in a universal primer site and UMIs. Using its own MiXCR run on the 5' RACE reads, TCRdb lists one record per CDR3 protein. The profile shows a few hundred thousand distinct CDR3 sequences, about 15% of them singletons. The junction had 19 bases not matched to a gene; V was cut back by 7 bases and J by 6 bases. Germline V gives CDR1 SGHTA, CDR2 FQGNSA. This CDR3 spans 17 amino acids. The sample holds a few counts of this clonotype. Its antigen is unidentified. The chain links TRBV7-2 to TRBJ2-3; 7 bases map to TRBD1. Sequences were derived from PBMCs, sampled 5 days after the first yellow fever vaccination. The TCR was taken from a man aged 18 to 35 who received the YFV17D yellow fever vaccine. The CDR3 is CASTSRQRQGRFDTQYF. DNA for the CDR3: TGTGCCAGCACCTCACGACAGCGACAGGGTCGCTTCGATACGCAGTATTTT.